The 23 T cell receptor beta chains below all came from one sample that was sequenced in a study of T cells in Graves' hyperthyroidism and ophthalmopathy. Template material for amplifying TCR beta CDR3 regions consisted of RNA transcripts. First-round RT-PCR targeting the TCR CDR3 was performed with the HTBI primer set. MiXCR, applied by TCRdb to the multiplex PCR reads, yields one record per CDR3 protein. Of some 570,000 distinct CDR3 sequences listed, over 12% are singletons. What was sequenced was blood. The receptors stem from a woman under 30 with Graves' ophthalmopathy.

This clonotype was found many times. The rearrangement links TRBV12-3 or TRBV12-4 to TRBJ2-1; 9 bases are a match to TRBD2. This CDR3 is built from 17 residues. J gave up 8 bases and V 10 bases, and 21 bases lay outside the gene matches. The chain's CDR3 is CATIAGVRSLALDEQFF. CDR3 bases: TGTGCCACTATAGCGGGAGTGAGGTCGCTCGCGCTCGATGAGCAGTTCTTC.

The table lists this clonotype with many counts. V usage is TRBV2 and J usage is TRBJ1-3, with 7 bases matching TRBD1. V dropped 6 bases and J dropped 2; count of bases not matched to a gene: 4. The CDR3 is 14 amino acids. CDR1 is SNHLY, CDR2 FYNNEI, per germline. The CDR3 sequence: CASSGTVAGNTIYF. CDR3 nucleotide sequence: TGTGCCAGCAGCGGGACAGTCGCTGGAAACACCATATATTTT.

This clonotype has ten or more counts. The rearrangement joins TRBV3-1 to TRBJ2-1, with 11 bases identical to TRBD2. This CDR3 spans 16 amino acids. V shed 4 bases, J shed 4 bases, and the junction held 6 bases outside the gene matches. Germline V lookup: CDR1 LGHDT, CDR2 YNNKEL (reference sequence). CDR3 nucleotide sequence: TGTGCCAGCAGCCTACCTGGACTAGCGGGTTACAATGAGCAGTTCTTC. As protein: CASSLPGLAGYNEQFF.

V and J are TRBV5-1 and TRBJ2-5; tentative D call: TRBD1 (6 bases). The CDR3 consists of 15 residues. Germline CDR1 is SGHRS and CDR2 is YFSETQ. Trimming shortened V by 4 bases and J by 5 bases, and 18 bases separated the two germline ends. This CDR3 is CASSPWTAAGETQYF. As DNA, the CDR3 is TGCGCCAGCAGCCCCTGGACAGCGGCAGGGGAGACCCAGTACTTC.

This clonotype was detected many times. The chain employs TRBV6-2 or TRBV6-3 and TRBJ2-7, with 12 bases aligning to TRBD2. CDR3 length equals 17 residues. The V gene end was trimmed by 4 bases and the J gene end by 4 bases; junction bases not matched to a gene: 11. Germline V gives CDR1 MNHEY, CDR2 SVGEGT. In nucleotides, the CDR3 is TGTGCCAGCAGTTTACCCTTGACTAGCGGGAGTCGATACGAGCAGTACTTC. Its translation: CASSLPLTSGSRYEQYF.

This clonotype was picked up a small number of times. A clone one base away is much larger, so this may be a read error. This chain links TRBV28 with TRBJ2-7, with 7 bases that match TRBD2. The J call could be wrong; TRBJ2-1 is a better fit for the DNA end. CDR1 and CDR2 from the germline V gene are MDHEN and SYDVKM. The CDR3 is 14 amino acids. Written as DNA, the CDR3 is TGTGCCAGCACCCGGGGGGACTCAACCTACGAGCAGTTCTTC. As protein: CASTRGDSTYEQFF.

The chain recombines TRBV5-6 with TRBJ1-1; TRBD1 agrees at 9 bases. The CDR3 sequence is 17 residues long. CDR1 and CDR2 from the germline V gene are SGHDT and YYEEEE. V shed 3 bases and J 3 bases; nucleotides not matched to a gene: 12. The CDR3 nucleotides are TGTGCCAGCAGCTGGAACCTTGGGACAGGGAGGGACACTGAAGCTTTCTTT. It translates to CASSWNLGTGRDTEAFF.

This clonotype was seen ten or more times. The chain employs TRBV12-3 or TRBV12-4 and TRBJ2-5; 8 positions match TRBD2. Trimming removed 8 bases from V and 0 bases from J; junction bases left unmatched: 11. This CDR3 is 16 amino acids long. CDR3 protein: CASCGGRNAYQETQYF. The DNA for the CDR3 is TGTGCCAGCTGCGGGGGGAGGAATGCGTACCAAGAGACCCAGTACTTC.

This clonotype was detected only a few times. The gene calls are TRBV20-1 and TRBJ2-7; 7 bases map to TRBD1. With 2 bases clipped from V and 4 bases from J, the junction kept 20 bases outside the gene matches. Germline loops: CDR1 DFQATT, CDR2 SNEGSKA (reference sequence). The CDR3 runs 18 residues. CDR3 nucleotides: TGCAGTGCTAGAATGTTTTGGGACAGAACCCAGTTCGAATACGAGCAGTACTTC. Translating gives CSARMFWDRTQFEYEQYF.

The CDR3 nucleotides are TGTGCCAGCACCCGGAACAGGGGGCGGGATGAGCAGTTCTTC. Translating gives CASTRNRGRDEQFF. The rearrangement links TRBV25-1 to TRBJ2-1; TRBD1 agrees at 9 bases. CDR1 is MGHDK, CDR2 SYGVNS, per germline. The trim removed 7 bases at V and 8 bases at J, leaving 9 bases unmatched. This CDR3 comprises 14 residues. The whole variable domain, filled in from reference TRBV25-1 and TRBJ2-1, reads EADIYQTPRYLVIGTGKKITLECSQTMGHDKMYWYQQDPGMELHLIHYSYGVNSTEKGDLSSESTVSRIRTEHFPLTLESARPSHTSQYLCASTRNRGRDEQFFGPGTRLTVL.

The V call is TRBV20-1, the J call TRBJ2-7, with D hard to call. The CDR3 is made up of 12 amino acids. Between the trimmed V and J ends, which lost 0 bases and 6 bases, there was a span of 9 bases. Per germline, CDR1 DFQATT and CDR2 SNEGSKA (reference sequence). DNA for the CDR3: TGCAGTGCTAGAGATCCGAGGTTCGAGCAGTACTTC. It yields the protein CSARDPRFEQYF.

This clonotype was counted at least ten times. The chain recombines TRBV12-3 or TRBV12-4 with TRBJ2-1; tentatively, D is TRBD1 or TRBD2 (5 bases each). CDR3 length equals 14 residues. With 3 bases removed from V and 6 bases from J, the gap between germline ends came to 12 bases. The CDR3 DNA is TGTGCCAGCAGTTTTCAGGGAGAGGGCAATGAGCAGTTCTTC. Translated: CASSFQGEGNEQFF.

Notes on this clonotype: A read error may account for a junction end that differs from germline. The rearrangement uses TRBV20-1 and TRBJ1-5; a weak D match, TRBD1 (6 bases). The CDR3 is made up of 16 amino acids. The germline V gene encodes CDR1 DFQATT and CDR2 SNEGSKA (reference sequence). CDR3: CSARGSRGFRNQPRHF. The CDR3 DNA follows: TGCAGTGCTAGAGGTTCCAGGGGCTTTAGGAATCAGCCCCGGCATTTT.

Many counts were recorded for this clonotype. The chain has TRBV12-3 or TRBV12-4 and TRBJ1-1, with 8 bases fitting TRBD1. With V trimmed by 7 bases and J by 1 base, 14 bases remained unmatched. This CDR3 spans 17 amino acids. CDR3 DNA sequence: TGTGCCAGCACCAGACCTCACAGGGGGGCTTCGAACACTGAAGCTTTCTTT. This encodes CASTRPHRGASNTEAFF.

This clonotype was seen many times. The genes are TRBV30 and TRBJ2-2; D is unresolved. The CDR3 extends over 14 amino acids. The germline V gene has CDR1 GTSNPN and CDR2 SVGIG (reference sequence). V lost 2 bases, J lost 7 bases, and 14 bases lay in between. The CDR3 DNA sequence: TGTGCCTGGAGTTCCCAACAAGCCCTCGGGGAGCTGTTTTTT. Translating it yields CAWSSQQALGELFF.

CDR3 DNA: TGTGCCAGCAGCTTGGAACAGGGGAGAGGGGCGTCTGGGAACACTGAAGCTTTCTTT. It yields the protein CASSLEQGRGASGNTEAFF. V usage is TRBV5-6 and J usage is TRBJ1-1; TRBD1 matches 7 bases. Germline CDR1 and CDR2: SGHDT and YYEEEE. The CDR3 contains 19 residues. V lost 0 bases to trimming and J lost 1 base; unmatched junction nucleotides: 15.

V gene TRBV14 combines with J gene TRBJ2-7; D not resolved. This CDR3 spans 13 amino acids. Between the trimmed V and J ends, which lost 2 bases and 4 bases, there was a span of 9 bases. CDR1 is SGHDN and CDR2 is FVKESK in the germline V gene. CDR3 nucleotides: TGTGCCAGCAGCCAATTAACACTTTACGAGCAGTACTTC. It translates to CASSQLTLYEQYF.

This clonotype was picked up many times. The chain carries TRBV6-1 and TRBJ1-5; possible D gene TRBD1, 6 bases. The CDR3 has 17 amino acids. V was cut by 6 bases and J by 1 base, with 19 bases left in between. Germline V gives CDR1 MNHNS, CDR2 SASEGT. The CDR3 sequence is CASRKGVGGMSNQPQHF. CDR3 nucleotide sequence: TGTGCCAGCAGAAAGGGGGTGGGGGGCATGAGCAATCAGCCCCAGCATTTT.

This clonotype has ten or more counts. CDR3 sequence: CASSFSGGGSNGELFF. CDR3 bases: TGTGCCAGCAGTTTTTCTGGTGGCGGGAGTAACGGGGAGCTGTTTTTT. The chain links TRBV28 to TRBJ2-2; 7 nucleotides line up with TRBD2. Trimming removed 3 bases from V and 7 bases from J; junction bases left unmatched: 11. Germline V lookup: CDR1 MDHEN, CDR2 SYDVKM. The CDR3 extends over 16 amino acids.

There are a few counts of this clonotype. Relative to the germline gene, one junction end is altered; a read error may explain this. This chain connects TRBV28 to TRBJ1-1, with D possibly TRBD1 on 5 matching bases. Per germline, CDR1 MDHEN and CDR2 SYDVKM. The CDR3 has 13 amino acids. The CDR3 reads CASSLAGHTEASF. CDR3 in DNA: TGTGCCAGCAGTTTAGCAGGGCACACTGAAGCTTCCTTT.

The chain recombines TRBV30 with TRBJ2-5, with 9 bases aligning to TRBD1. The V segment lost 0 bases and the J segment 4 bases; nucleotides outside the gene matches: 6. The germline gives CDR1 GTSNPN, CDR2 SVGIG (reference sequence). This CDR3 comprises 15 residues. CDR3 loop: CAWSVQGAGAETQYF. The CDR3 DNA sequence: TGTGCCTGGAGTGTACAGGGGGCAGGGGCAGAGACCCAGTACTTC.

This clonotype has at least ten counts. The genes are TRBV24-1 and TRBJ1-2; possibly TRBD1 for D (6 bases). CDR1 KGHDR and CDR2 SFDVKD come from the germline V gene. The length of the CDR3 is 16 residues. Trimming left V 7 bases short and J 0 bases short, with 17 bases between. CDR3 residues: CATRPSGGPTNYGYTF. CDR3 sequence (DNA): TGTGCCACCAGACCGAGCGGGGGGCCCACTAACTATGGCTACACCTTC.

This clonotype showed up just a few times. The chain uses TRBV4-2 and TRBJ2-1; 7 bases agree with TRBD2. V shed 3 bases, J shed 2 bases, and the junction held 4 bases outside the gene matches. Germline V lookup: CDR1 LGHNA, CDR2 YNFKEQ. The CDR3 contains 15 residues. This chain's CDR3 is CASSQTAGPYNEQFF. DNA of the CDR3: TGTGCCAGCAGCCAGACAGCGGGACCCTACAATGAGCAGTTCTTC.